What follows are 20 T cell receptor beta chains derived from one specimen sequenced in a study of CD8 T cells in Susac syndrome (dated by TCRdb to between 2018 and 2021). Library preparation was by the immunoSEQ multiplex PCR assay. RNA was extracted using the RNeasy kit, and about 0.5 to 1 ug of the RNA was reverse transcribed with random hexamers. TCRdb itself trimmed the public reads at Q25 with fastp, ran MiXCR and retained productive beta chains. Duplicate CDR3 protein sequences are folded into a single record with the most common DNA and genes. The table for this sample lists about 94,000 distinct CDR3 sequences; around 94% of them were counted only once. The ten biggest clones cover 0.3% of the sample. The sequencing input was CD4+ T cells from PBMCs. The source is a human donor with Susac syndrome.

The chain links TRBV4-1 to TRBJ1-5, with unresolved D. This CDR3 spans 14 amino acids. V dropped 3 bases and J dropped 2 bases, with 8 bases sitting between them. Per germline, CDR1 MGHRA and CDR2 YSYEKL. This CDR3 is CASSHAMGNQPQHF. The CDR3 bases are TGCGCCAGCAGCCATGCTATGGGCAATCAGCCCCAGCATTTT.

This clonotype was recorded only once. DNA of the CDR3: TGCAGTGCTAGAGATCCCCAGAGGGCCGAGCAGTACTTC. Its translation is CSARDPQRAEQYF. The rearrangement uses TRBV20-1 and TRBJ2-7, with a tentative D call TRBD2 (5 bases). The germline V gene has CDR1 DFQATT and CDR2 SNEGSKA (reference sequence). V lost 0 bases and J lost 6, with 12 bases in between. The CDR3 is 13 amino acids.

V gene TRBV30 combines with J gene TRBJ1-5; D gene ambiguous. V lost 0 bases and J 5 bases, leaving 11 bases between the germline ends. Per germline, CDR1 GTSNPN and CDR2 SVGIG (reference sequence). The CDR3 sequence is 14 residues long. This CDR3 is CAWSVPRRYQPQHF. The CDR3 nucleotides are TGTGCCTGGAGTGTACCAAGGCGATATCAGCCCCAGCATTTT.

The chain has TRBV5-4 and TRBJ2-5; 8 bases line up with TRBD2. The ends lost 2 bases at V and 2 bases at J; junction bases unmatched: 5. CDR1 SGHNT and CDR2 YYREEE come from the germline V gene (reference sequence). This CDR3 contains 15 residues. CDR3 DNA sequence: TGTGCCAGCAGCTTTGGCGGGGGGATTCAAGAGACCCAGTACTTC. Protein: CASSFGGGIQETQYF.

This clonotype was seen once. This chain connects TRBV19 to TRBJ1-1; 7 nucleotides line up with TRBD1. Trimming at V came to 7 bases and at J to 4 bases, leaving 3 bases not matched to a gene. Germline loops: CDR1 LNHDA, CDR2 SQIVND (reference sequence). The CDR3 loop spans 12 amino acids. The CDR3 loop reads CASMDRPTEAFF. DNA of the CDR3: TGTGCCAGTATGGACAGGCCCACTGAAGCTTTCTTT.

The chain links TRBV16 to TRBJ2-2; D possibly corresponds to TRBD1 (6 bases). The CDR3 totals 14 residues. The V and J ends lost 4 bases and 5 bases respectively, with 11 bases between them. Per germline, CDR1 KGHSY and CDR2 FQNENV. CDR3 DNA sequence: TGTGCCAGCAGCCCAGAACAGGGAACCGGGGAGCTGTTTTTT. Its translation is CASSPEQGTGELFF.

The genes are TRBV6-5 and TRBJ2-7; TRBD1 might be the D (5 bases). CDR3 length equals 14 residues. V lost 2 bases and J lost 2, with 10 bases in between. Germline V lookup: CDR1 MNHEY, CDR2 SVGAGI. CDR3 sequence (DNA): TGTGCCAGCAGTTACAGGCAGGGAACCTACGAGCAGTACTTC. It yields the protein CASSYRQGTYEQYF.

CDR3 nucleotides: TGTGCCAGCAGTCCACAGGGGATCGGCTACACCTTC. This translates into CASSPQGIGYTF. The chain is built from TRBV25-1 and TRBJ1-2, with TRBD1 matching 7 bases. V shed 5 bases, J shed 8 bases, and the junction held 5 bases outside the gene matches. The CDR3 extends over 12 amino acids. CDR1 is MGHDK and CDR2 is SYGVNS in the germline V gene.

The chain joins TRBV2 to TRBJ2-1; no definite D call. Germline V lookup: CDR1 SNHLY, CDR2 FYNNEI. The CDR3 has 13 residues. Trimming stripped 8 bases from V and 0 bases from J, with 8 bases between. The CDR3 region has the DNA TGTGCCAGCTGGGCGGTCTCCTACAATGAGCAGTTCTTC. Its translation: CASWAVSYNEQFF.

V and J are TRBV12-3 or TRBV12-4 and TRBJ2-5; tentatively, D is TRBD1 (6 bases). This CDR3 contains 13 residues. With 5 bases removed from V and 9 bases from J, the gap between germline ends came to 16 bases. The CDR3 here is CASSPLLAGAQYF. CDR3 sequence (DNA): TGTGCCAGCAGTCCCCTCCTAGCAGGGGCCCAGTACTTC.

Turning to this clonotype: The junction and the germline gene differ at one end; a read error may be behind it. CDR3 region: CSVEETGNEQYF. The CDR3 DNA is TGCAGCGTCGAAGAAACAGGGAACGAGCAGTACTTC. This rearrangement joins TRBV29-1 to TRBJ2-7; tentatively, D is TRBD1 (6 bases). Germline V gene lookup returns CDR1 SQVTM and CDR2 ANQGSEA. The CDR3 is made up of 12 amino acids.

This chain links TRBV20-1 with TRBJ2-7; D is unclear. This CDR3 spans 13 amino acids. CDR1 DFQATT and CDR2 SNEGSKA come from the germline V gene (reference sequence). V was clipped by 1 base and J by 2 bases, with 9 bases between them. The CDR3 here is CSARVTATYEQYF. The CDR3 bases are TGCAGTGCTAGAGTAACAGCTACCTACGAGCAGTACTTC.

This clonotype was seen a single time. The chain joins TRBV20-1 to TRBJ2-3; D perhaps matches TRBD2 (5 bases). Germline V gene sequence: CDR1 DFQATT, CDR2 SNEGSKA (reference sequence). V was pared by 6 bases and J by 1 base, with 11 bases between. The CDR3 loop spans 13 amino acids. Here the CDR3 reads CSAEMRGTDTQYF. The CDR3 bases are TGCAGTGCAGAAATGCGGGGCACAGATACGCAGTATTTT.

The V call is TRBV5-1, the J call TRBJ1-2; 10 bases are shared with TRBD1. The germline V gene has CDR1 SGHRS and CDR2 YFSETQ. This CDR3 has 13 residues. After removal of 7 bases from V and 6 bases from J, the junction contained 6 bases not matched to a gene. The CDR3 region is CASARGQGDGYTF. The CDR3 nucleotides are TGCGCCAGCGCTAGAGGACAGGGGGATGGCTACACCTTC. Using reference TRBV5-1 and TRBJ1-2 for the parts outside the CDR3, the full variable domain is KAGVTQTPRYLIKTRGQQVTLSCSPISGHRSVSWYQQTPGQGLQFLFEYFSETQRNKGNFPGRFSGRQFSNSRSEMNVSTLELGDSALYLCASARGQGDGYTFGSGTRLTVV.

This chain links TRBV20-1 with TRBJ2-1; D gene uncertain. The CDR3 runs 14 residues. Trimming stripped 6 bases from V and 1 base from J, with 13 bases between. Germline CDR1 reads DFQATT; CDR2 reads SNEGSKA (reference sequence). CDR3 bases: TGCAGTGCCTCCCACCTGGAATCCTACAATGAGCAGTTCTTC. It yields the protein CSASHLESYNEQFF.

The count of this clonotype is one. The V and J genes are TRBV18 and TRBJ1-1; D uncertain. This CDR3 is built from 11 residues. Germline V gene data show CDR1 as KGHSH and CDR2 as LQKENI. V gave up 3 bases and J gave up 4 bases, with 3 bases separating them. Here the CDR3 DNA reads TGTGCCAGCTCACCCAGCACTGAAGCTTTCTTT. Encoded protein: CASSPSTEAFF.

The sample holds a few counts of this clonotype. Here the CDR3 reads CSAQAGSYEQYF. CDR3 in DNA: TGCAGCGCCCAGGCAGGGTCGTACGAGCAGTACTTC. The chain is built from TRBV29-1 and TRBJ2-7, with D perhaps matching TRBD1 (5 bases). Germline loops: CDR1 SQVTM, CDR2 ANQGSEA. This CDR3 is built from 12 residues. V shed 7 bases and J shed 4 bases, with 14 bases lying between them.

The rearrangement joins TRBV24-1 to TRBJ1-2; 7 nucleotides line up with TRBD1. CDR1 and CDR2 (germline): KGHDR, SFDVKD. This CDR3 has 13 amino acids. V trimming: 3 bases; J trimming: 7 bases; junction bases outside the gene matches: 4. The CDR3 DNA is TGTGCCACCAGTGATGGGACAGTCCCTGGCTACACCTTC. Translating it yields CATSDGTVPGYTF.

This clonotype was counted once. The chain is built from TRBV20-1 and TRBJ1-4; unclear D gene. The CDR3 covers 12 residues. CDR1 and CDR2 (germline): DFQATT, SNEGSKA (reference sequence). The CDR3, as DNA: TGCACTGCGGGCTCCCCGGGTGAAAAACTGTTTTTT. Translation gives CTAGSPGEKLFF.

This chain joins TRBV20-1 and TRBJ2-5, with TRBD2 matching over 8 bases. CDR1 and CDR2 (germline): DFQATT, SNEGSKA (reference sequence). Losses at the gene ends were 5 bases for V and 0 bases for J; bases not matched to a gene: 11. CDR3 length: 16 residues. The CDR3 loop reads CSADHSGGRYQETQYF. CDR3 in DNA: TGCAGTGCTGACCACAGCGGGGGACGGTACCAAGAGACCCAGTACTTC.